The sequence of this T cell receptor (beta chain) was determined in a study of spatial heterogeneity in lung cancer. Study-wide background: The average count in raw reads for each unique TCR and UMI combination exceeded eight appearances. Study-wide results and limits: Mutation tallies in tumors tracked expanded intratumoral alpha and beta TCR counts.

The time point: sample taken at primary tumor resection. A total of approximately 77 untreated early-stage non-small cell lung cancer patients served as donors. Sequencing was performed on whole RNA extracted from tumor and nontumor lung tissue, or from frozen PBMC, and the material was left unsorted. Germline V CDR1 and CDR2: LGHNA, YNFKEQ. Trimming left V 0 bases short and J 4 bases short, with 16 bases between. The CDR3 contains 16 residues. In TCRdb, the 5' RACE reads were re-called with MiXCR into one record per CDR3 protein. Of 20,000 to 25,000 distinct CDR3 sequences detected, more than 15% appear once; the ten largest clones hold more than 30%. There are a few counts of this clonotype. What it binds is not known.

Here the sequenced sample was lung tumor tissue, taken at surgery. The genes are TRBV4-2 and TRBJ2-7, with D tentatively TRBD2 (6 bases). The receptor was derived from a female donor with early-stage non-small cell lung cancer. The CDR3, as DNA: TGTGCCAGCAGCCAAGAACCGGGAGCAAATCAGTACGAGCAGTACTTC. Its translation is CASSQEPGANQYEQYF.